The next 6 T cell receptor beta chains were all read from a single sample in a study of beta chain features in type 1 diabetes listed by TCRdb under 2018. Broad study findings and their caveats: Type 1 diabetes patients showed a moderate but significant shortening of TCRB CDR3 length in all four CD4+ subsets.

Preparation of the library involved the immunoSEQ multiplex PCR assay. The High Capacity cDNA Reverse Transcription Kit was used to reverse transcribe all of the isolated RNA, meaning that expressed TCRB transcripts were what got sequenced. TCRdb holds this immuneACCESS table with in-frame rearrangements only. Some clones are missing; in checked studies, unresolved V genes explain under half, and the rest has no known cause. The sample data list 250,000 to 300,000 clones, and 20% to 25% of these were observed just once. The ten most abundant clones make up around 0.012% of the sample. What these receptors recognize is not known. Source material: naive CD4+ T cells from blood. In the paper's terms, the cell subset or site label means: true naive CD4+ T cells. The origin of the receptors is a woman between 25 and 40 years old with type 1 diabetes.

This clone appeared a few times. The chain joins TRBV11-2 to TRBJ2-1; D perhaps matches TRBD2 (5 bases). Germline V gene sequence: CDR1 SGHAT, CDR2 FQNNGV. The CDR3 length is 15 residues. Between the trimmed V and J ends, which lost 5 bases and 0 bases, there was a span of 11 bases. CDR3 DNA: TGTGCCAGCAGCCGTAGCGTTATCTCCTACAATGAGCAGTTCTTC. This gives the protein CASSRSVISYNEQFF. Full variable domain (missing parts from reference TRBV11-2 and TRBJ2-1): EAGVAQSPRYKIIEKRQSVAFWCNPISGHATLYWYQQILGQGPKLLIQFQNNGVVDDSQLPKDRFSAERLKGVDSTLKIQPAKLEDSAVYLCASSRSVISYNEQFFGPGTRLTVL.

This chain links TRBV19 with TRBJ1-4; tentative D call: TRBD1 (6 bases). The CDR3 covers 14 residues. V dropped 6 bases and J dropped 5 bases, with 13 bases sitting between them. CDR1 is LNHDA, CDR2 SQIVND, per germline (reference sequence). In DNA form, the CDR3 reads TGTGCCAGTAGCGTTGGACAGCTGAATGAAAAACTGTTTTTT. The encoded protein is CASSVGQLNEKLFF.

This clone was counted a few times. The J gene is TRBJ2-1, the V gene TRBV28; tentatively, D is TRBD1 (5 bases). Germline V gene data show CDR1 as MDHEN and CDR2 as SYDVKM. V lost 3 bases and J lost 6, with 9 bases in between. CDR3 length: 13 residues. CDR3 sequence: CASSFGHLNEQFF. The CDR3 DNA reads TGTGCCAGCAGTTTTGGACACCTCAATGAGCAGTTCTTC.

The rearrangement uses TRBV27 and TRBJ2-7, with a possible D match to TRBD1 (6 bases). The V gene's germline CDR1 is MNHEY and CDR2 SMNVEV (reference sequence). With 5 bases removed from V and 4 bases from J, the gap between germline ends came to 9 bases. The CDR3 extends over 12 amino acids. CDR3 residues: CASSPQGYEQYF. DNA of the CDR3: TGTGCCAGCAGTCCACAGGGTTACGAGCAGTACTTC.

This clone was counted only a few times. This chain links TRBV2 with TRBJ2-1, with D tentatively TRBD1 (6 bases). Trimming took off 6 bases at V and 12 bases at J, with 12 bases between the two ends. The V gene's germline CDR1 is SNHLY and CDR2 FYNNEI. The CDR3 extends over 11 amino acids. As DNA, the CDR3 is TGTGCCAGCAGCGCCAGGGGAAGGCAGTTCTTC. Protein: CASSARGRQFF.

This clone was seen more than once but under ten times. This sequence joins TRBV7-9 and TRBJ1-1; D not certain. V gave up 1 base and J gave up 5 bases, with 5 bases separating them. The CDR3 runs 12 residues. Germline V lookup: CDR1 SEHNR, CDR2 FQNEAQ (reference sequence). The DNA of the CDR3 is TGTGCCAGCAGCTTAGAAATAACTGAAGCTTTCTTT. Protein product: CASSLEITEAFF.